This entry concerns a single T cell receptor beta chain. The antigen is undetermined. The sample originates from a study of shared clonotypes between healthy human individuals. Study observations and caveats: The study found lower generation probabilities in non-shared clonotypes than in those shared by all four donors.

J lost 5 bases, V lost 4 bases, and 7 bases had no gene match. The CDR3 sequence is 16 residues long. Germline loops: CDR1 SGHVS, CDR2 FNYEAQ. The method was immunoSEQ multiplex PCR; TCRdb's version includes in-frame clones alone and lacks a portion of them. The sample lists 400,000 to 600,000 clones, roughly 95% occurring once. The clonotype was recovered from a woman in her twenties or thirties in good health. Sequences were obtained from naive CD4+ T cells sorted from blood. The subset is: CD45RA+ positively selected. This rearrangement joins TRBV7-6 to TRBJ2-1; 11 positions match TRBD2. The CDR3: CASSSLGLAGDNEQFF. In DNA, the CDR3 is TGTGCCAGCAGCTCACTCGGACTAGCGGGCGACAATGAGCAGTTCTTC. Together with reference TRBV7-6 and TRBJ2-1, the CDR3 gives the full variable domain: GAGVSQSPRYKVTKRGQDVALRCDPISGHVSLYWYRQALGQGPEFLTYFNYEAQQDKSGLPNDRFSAERPEGSISTLTIQRTEQRDSAMYRCASSSLGLAGDNEQFFGPGTRLTVL.